This T cell receptor (beta chain) was sequenced during a study of T cell responses to AZD1222 COVID-19 vaccine. General observations from the study: Sampling captured repertoires only after the peak T cell response. Spike-specific TCRs gained breadth and depth after people received two AZD1222 doses. Only a handful of AZD1222 recipients, more than five in all, had baseline seropositivity.

Remarks on this clone: The target antigen is unknown.

The V and J ends lost 0 bases and 1 base, in that order; junction bases with no gene match: 5. Germline-derived CDR1 and CDR2 are MGHRA and YSYEKL. The CDR3 runs 17 residues. Sequencing was performed with immunoSEQ multiplex PCR; in TCRdb, only in-frame clones are kept and a portion is missing. The sample shows tens of thousands of clones, 70% to 90% of them seen only once. The chain carries TRBV4-1 and TRBJ2-7; TRBD2 matches at 11 bases. Sample: peripheral blood, taken on day 0 of AZD1222 vaccination. The clonotype was recovered from an adult in good health. The CDR3 region is CASSQDRVAGGSYEQYF. As DNA, the CDR3 is TGCGCCAGCAGCCAAGATCGGGTAGCGGGGGGGTCCTACGAGCAGTACTTC.